Sequencing of this T cell receptor beta chain was carried out in a study of T cells in Graves' hyperthyroidism and ophthalmopathy. Findings and limits, study-wide: The model predicted ophthalmopathy a median roughly six months before onset.

This clonotype showed up many times. Its antigen is still unknown. Template material for amplifying TCR beta CDR3 regions consisted of RNA transcripts. When the TCR CDR3 underwent first-round RT-PCR, the HTBI primer set was used. TCRdb ran MiXCR on the multiplex PCR reads and lists one entry per CDR3 protein. The top ten clones hold approximately 8.2% of a sample with hundreds of thousands of distinct CDR3 sequences, roughly 46% of them seen once. Hyperthyroidism of Graves' type that showed no ophthalmopathy progression within 18 months was stable. Diagnosing involved the use of clinical symptoms, serum thyroxine and TRAb, thyroid ultrasound and orbital computed tomography. Material for sequencing was peripheral blood or thyroid tissue (not recorded which). This clonotype was obtained from a woman aged 18-29 years with Graves' hyperthyroidism.

The CDR3 region is CASSPLGVNEQYF. The CDR3, as DNA: TGTGCCAGCAGCCCCCTCGGGGTGAACGAGCAGTACTTC. The chain has TRBV7-9 and TRBJ2-7; D is possibly TRBD2 (5 bases). The CDR3 runs 13 residues. The germline V gene encodes CDR1 SEHNR and CDR2 FQNEAQ (reference sequence). V lost 5 bases and J 5 bases, leaving 13 bases between the germline ends.